This TCR beta chain was documented in a study of STAT5B mutations in CD4+ large granular lymphocyte leukemia. Germline CDR1 reads SGHRS; CDR2 reads YFSETQ. J lost 8 bases, V lost 3 bases, and 17 bases had no gene match. The CDR3 runs 18 residues. The data were produced by immunoSEQ multiplex PCR, yet TCRdb's version contains in-frame clones alone and is incomplete. Of 45,000 to 50,000 clones listed, more than 65% are singletons. Sequences were obtained from CD4+ T cells from blood buffy coats. This sequence originates from a human donor in good health. The rearrangement uses TRBV5-1 and TRBJ2-1; 10 bases align to TRBD1. For the CDR3, the DNA is TGCGCCAGCAGCTCTATGGGGGGCCGGGACAGGGGAGGCGATGAGCAGTTCTTC. This sequence encodes CASSSMGGRDRGGDEQFF.